Below, one T cell receptor (beta chain) is given with its context. This clonotype was picked up a small number of times. The target of this receptor is not known. Qualities for individual bases were not recorded, and no much larger clone is one base off. Instrument on record: Illumina NovaSeq 6000. Using 5'RACE with constant-segment primers, TCRalpha and TCRbeta cDNA libraries were constructed, with sample barcodes and unique molecular identifiers added in the process. RNA was extracted from every sample with Trizol reagent. Libraries were amplified in two PCR steps, with a second sample barcode and Illumina TruSeq adapters added in the second step. Sequencing of the libraries was done on an Illumina NovaSeq, producing 2 x 150 bp paired-end reads. Concerning the study's data processing: Reads were demultiplexed and collapsed into UMI-guided consensus sequences with migec v1.2.7. Using mixcr v2.1.11, the UMI consensuses were aligned to TRA and TRB V and J templates and assembled into clonotypes. Clonotypes were classified as expanded or contracted when called significant by both edgeR and NoisET, with noise models trained on biological replicates. For edgeR calls, the thresholds were a false discovery rate-adjusted p below 0.01 and a log2 fold-change of 1. PCA with hierarchical clustering of max-normalized trajectories of the 1000 most abundant clonotypes was used as exploratory dynamics analysis. Separately sequenced CD4+ and CD8+ repertoires were used to assign a CD4 or CD8 phenotype to each responding clone. TCRdb redid the processing of the public reads, applying fastp at Q25 and MiXCR, and retained in-frame beta chains. Records with the same CDR3 protein are collapsed into one entry carrying the most frequent genes and DNA. The V and J calls and clone size are TCRdb's, not the authors'. The sample records about 82,000 distinct CDR3 sequences, approximately 15% of which are singletons. The ten largest account for approximately 40% of the sample.

The data derive from a study of T-cell memory formation after mild COVID-19 (dated by TCRdb to about 2021). Study-level background: TCR sequence clusters from the two donors were found to be largely donor specific. The cohort was made up of two young adult volunteers, one female and one male, who were previously healthy. In two donors, T-cell clones that expanded and contracted after mild COVID-19 were tracked by sequencing TCRalpha and TCRbeta repertoires over time. The paper as a whole reports these results and caveats: Contracting CD4+ clones were located mainly in the CM and EM memory subsets, whereas CD8+ clones were found to be enriched in EMRA. Only a couple of mild cases were covered by the study, and larger cohorts that include severe cases with pre-infection samples were considered necessary. Whether the second-wave clones peaking on day 37 were SARS-CoV-2 specific was not confirmed. Balanced CD4/CD8 phenotypes were observed for clones contracting from day 15 to 85, whereas a bias towards CD4+ was observed for a second wave of clones expanding from day 15 to 37. Some responding clones were found in pre-infection memory, which suggests that pre-existing cross-reactive memory T cells took part in the SARS-CoV-2 response.

V and J lose 6 bases and 8 bases, and a span of 14 bases separates them. CDR1 and CDR2 were assigned from the germline V gene (reference sequence) as MNHEY and SMNVEV. The CDR3 has 13 amino acids, counting the end cysteine and phenylalanine. Just CDR3 DNA is preserved here, 39 bases in frame from base 1. Ficoll-Paque density gradient centrifugation was the method used to isolate PBMCs. Material: PBMCs or a T cell subset sorted from them (not recorded which). This clonotype was sampled from a man between 18 and 29 years old who had mild COVID-19 (a few samples of this study predate the infection). The sample titles of this study are shuffled in the database, so cell type and time point are left out; the donor was told from shared clones. The rearranged chain carries TRBV27 and TRBJ2-1; 5 matching bases give a weak D call of TRBD2. The CDR3 region has the sequence CASRSISGYEQFF. The DNA reads TGTGCCAGCAGATCGATATCGGGGTATGAGCAGTTCTTC.